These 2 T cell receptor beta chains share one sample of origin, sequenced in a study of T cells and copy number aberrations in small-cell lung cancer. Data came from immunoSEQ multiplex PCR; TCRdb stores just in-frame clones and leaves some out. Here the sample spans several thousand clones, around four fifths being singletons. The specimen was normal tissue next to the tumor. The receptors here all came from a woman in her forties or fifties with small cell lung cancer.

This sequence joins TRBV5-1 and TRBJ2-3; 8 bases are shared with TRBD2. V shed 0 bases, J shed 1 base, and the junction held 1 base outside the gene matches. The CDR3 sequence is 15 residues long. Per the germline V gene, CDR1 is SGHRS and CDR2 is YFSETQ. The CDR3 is CASSLVGGGTDTQYF. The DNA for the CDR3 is TGCGCCAGCAGCTTGGTCGGGGGGGGCACAGATACGCAGTATTTT.

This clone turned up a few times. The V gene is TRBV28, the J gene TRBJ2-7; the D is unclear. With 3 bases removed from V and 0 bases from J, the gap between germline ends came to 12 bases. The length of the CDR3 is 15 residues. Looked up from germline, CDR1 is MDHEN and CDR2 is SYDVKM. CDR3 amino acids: CASSLGESHSYEQYF. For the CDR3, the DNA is TGTGCCAGCAGTTTGGGTGAGAGCCACTCCTACGAGCAGTACTTC.